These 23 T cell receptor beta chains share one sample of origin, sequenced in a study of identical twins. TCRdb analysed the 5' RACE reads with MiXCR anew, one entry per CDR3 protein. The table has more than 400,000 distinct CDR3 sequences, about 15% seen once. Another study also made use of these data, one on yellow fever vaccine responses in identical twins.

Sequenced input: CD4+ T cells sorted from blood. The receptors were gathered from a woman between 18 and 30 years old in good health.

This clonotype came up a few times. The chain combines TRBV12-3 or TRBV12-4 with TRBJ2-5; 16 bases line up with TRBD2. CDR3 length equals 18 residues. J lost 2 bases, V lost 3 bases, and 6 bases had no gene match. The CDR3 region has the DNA TGTGCCAGCAGTTTGGGACTAGCGGGGGGGCCTTCACAAGAGACCCAGTACTTC. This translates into CASSLGLAGGPSQETQYF.

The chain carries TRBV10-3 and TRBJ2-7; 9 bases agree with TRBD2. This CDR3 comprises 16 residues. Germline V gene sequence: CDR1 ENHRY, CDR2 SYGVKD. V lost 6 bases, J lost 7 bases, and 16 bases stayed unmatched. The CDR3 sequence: CAISPKTSGGDREQYF. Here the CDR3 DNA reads TGTGCCATCAGCCCAAAGACTAGCGGAGGAGATAGGGAGCAGTACTTC.

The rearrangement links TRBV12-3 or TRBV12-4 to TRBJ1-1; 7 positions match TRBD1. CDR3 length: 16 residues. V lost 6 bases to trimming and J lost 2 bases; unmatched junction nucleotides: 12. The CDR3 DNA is TGTGCCAGCAGCTCCCTCTACGCAGGGGGAAACACTGAAGCTTTCTTT. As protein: CASSSLYAGGNTEAFF.

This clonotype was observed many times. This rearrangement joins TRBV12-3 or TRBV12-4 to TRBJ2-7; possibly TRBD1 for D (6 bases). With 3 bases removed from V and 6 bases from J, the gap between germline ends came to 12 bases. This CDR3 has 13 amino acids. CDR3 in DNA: TGTGCCAGCAGTTTGAACAGGGAAGGCGAGCAGTACGTC. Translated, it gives CASSLNREGEQYV.

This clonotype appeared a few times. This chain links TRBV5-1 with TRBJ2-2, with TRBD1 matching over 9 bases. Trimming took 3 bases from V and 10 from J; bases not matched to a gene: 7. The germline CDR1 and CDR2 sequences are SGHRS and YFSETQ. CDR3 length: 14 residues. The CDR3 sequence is CASSSGQGFAELFF. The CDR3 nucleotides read TGCGCCAGCAGCTCGGGACAGGGATTTGCGGAGCTGTTTTTT.

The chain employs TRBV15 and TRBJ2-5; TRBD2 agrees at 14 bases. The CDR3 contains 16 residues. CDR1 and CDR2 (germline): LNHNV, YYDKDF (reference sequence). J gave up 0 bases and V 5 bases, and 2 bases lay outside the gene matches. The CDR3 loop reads CATSRTSGRYQETQYF. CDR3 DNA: TGTGCCACCAGCCGGACTAGCGGGAGGTACCAAGAGACCCAGTACTTC.

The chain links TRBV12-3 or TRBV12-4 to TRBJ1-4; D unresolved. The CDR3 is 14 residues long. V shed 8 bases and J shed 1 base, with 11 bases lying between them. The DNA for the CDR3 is TGTGCCAGCGGGATGTGGGGAACTAATGAAAAACTGTTTTTT. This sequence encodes CASGMWGTNEKLFF.

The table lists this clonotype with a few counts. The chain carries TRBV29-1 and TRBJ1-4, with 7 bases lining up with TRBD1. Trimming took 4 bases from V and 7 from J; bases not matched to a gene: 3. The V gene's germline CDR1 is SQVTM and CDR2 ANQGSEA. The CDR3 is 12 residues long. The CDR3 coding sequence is TGCAGCGTTGGACAGGGAGGTGAAAAACTGTTTTTT. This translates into CSVGQGGEKLFF.

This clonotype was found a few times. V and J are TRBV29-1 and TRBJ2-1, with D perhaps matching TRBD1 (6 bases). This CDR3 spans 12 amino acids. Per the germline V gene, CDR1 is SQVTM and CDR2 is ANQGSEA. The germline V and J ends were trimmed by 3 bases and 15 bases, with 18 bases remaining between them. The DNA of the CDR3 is TGCAGCGTTGATTACAGGGTCACCGAACTGTTCTTC. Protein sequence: CSVDYRVTELFF.

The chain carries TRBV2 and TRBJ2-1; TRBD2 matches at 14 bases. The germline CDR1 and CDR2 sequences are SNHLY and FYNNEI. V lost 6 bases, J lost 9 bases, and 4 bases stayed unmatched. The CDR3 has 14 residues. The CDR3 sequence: CASRTSGGEAEQFF. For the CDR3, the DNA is TGTGCCAGCAGGACTAGCGGGGGGGAGGCTGAGCAGTTCTTC.

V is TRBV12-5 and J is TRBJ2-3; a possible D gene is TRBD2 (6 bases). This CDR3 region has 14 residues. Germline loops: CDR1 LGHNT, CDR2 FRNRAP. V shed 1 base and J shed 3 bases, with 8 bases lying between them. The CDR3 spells CASGLGLGTDTQYF. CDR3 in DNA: TGTGCTAGTGGTTTGGGACTAGGGACAGATACGCAGTATTTT.

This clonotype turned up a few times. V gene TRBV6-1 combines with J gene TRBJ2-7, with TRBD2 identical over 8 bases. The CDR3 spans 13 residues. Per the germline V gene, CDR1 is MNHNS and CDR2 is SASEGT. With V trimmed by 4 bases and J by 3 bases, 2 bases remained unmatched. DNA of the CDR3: TGTGCCAGCAGTGGGCTAGCGGGCTACGAGCAGTACTTC. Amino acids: CASSGLAGYEQYF.

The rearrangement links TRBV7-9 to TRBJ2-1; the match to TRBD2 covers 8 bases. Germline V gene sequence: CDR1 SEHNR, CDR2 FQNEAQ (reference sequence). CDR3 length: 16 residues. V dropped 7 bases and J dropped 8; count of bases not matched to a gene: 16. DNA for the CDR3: TGTGCCAGCACCATCGCTTCCCGGGGGGGCCCGTATGAGCAGTTCTTC. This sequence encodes CASTIASRGGPYEQFF.

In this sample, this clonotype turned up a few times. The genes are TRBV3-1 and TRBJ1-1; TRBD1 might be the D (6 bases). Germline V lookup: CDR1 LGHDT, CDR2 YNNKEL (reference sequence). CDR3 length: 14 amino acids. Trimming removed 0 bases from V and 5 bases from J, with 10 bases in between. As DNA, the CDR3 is TGTGCCAGCAGCCAAGAACAGGGACGAACTGAAGCTTTCTTT. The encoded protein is CASSQEQGRTEAFF.

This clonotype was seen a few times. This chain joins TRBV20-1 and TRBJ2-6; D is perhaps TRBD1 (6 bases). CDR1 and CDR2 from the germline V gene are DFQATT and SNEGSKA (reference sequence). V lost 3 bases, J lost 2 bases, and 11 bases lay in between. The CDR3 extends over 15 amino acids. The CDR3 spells CSASYGQTGANVLTF. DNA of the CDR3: TGCAGTGCTAGTTACGGACAGACTGGGGCCAACGTCCTGACTTTC.

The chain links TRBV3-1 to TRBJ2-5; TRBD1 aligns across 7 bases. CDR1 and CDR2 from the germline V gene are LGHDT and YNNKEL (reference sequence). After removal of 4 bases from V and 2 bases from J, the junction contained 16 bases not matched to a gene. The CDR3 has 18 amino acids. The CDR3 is CASSRASGNRGRQETQYF. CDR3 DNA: TGTGCCAGCAGCCGGGCTAGTGGTAACAGGGGAAGGCAAGAGACCCAGTACTTC.

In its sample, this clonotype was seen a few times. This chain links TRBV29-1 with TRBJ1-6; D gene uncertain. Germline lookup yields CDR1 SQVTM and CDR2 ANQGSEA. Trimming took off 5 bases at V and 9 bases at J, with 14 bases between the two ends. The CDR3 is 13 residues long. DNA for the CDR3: TGCAGCGTTCTTGAGGGTTTTGGTTCACCCCTCCACTTT. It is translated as CSVLEGFGSPLHF.

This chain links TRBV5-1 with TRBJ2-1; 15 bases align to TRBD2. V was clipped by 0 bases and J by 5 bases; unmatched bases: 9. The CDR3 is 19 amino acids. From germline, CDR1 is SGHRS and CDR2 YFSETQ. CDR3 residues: CASSLGGLAGGQVDNEQFF. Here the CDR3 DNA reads TGCGCCAGCAGCTTGGGAGGACTAGCGGGGGGGCAGGTGGACAATGAGCAGTTCTTC.

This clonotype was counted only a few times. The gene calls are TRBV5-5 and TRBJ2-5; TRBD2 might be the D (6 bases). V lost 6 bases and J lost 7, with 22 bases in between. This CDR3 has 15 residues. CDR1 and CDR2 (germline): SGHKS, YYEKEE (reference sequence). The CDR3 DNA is TGTGCCAGCACCCTAGACCCGGGGAGGTTGGTGACCCAGTACTTC. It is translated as CASTLDPGRLVTQYF.

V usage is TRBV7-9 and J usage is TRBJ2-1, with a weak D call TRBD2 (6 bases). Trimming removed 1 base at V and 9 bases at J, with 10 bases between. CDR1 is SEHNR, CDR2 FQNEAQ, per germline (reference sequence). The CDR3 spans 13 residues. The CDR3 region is CASSLGDWGEQFF. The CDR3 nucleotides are TGTGCCAGCAGCTTAGGGGACTGGGGTGAGCAGTTCTTC.

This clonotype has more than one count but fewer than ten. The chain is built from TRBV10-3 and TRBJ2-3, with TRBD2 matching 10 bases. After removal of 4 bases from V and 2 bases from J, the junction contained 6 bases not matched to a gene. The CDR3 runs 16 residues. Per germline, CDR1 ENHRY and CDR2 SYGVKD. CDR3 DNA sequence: TGTGCCATCAGTGGTCCGACTAGCGGGTACACAGATACGCAGTATTTT. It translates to CAISGPTSGYTDTQYF.

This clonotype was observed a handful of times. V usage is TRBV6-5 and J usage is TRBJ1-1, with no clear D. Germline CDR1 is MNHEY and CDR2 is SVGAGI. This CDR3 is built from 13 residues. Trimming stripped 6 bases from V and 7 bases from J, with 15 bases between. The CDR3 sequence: CASRNSRMNEAFF. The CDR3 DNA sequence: TGTGCCAGCAGAAACTCCCGGATGAATGAAGCTTTCTTT.

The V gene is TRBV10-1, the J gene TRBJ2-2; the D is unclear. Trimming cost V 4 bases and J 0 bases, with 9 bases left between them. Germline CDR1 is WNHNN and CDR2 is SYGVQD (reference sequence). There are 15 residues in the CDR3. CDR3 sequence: CASSAGGTNTGELFF. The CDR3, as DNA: TGCGCCAGCAGTGCCGGCGGTACGAACACCGGGGAGCTGTTTTTT.